Listed here are 24 T cell receptor beta chains from one sample, sequenced in a study of T cell responses to AZD1222 COVID-19 vaccine. This table comes from immunoSEQ multiplex PCR, and its TCRdb copy is limited to in-frame clones, with some not included. Of about 140,000 clones listed, more than 80% were seen once; the top ten hold roughly 7.6%. The sample consisted of peripheral blood, taken 28 days after the second dose of the MenACWY control vaccine. The receptors shown here come from an adult who received the MenACWY meningococcal vaccine as a control.

The V call is TRBV27, the J call TRBJ1-5; no firm D call. From germline, CDR1 is MNHEY and CDR2 SMNVEV (reference sequence). Trimming left V 5 bases short and J 0 bases short, with 20 bases between. This CDR3 has 18 amino acids. Written as DNA, the CDR3 is TGTGCCAGCAGTCTGTTTGAGAGCCAAAGCTATAGCAATCAGCCCCAGCATTTT. Its translation: CASSLFESQSYSNQPQHF.

The chain joins TRBV6-2 or TRBV6-3 to TRBJ1-4; D not certain. The CDR3 spans 11 residues. The V end lost 5 bases, the J end lost 10 bases, and 8 bases lay between the germline ends. Germline-derived CDR1 and CDR2 are MNHEY and SVGEGT. CDR3 bases: TGTGCCAGCAGTCACCGCGCAAAACTGTTTTTT. Translating it yields CASSHRAKLFF.

CDR3 nucleotide sequence: TGTGCCAGCGCTCGGAGGACAGGGTATTCCTACGAGCAGTACTTC. This sequence encodes CASARRTGYSYEQYF. This sequence joins TRBV5-6 and TRBJ2-7; 8 bases agree with TRBD1. Germline V gene sequence: CDR1 SGHDT, CDR2 YYEEEE. The CDR3 is 15 amino acids. J gave up 1 base and V 7 bases, and 10 bases lay outside the gene matches.

CDR3 loop: CASSEGLAGIDEQYF. The CDR3 DNA follows: TGTGCCAGCTCGGAAGGACTAGCGGGCATCGACGAGCAGTACTTC. J is TRBJ2-7 and V is TRBV18; 11 nucleotides align to TRBD2. The CDR3 runs 15 residues. J gave up 5 bases and V 6 bases, and 9 bases lay outside the gene matches. The germline CDR1 and CDR2 sequences are KGHSH and LQKENI.

The V call is TRBV7-3, the J call TRBJ2-3; a weak D match, TRBD1 (6 bases). The CDR3 runs to 15 residues. In germline, CDR1 is SGHTA, CDR2 FQGTGA. V gave up 5 bases and J gave up 2 bases, with 14 bases separating them. The CDR3: CASSPGASYTDTQYF. The CDR3 nucleotides read TGTGCCAGCAGCCCAGGGGCCAGCTACACAGATACGCAGTATTTT.

V usage is TRBV28 and J usage is TRBJ1-1, with D possibly TRBD1 on 6 matching bases. Germline-derived CDR1 and CDR2 are MDHEN and SYDVKM. This CDR3 comprises 13 residues. Trimming removed 6 bases at V and 3 bases at J, with 11 bases between. The CDR3 is CASREGGDTEAFF. DNA for the CDR3: TGTGCCAGCAGGGAGGGGGGGGACACTGAAGCTTTCTTT.

The gene calls are TRBV11-2 and TRBJ2-1; no firm D call. The V and J ends lost 5 bases and 6 bases respectively, with 17 bases between them. Germline-derived CDR1 and CDR2 are SGHAT and FQNNGV. The CDR3 is 15 residues long. The CDR3 coding sequence is TGTGCCAGCAGCCTACTTGTGAACTTGGGCAATGAGCAGTTCTTC. This encodes CASSLLVNLGNEQFF.

DNA for the CDR3: TGCGCCAGCAGCCAAGATCTTGACGGGGCTGGGGCCAACGTCCTGACTTTC. Amino acid sequence: CASSQDLDGAGANVLTF. V is TRBV4-1 and J is TRBJ2-6, with D maybe TRBD2 (5 bases). This CDR3 has 17 residues. Per germline, CDR1 MGHRA and CDR2 YSYEKL. Trimming pared 0 bases from V and 2 bases from J, leaving 11 bases between.

The V gene is TRBV7-8, the J gene TRBJ1-5; tentative D call: TRBD1 (5 bases). V was cut by 0 bases and J by 6 bases, with 12 bases left in between. Looked up from germline, CDR1 is SGHVS and CDR2 is FQNEAQ. This CDR3 spans 15 amino acids. Here the CDR3 DNA reads TGTGCCAGCAGCTTAGCACAGGAAGCAAGTCAGCCCCAGCATTTT. Translating gives CASSLAQEASQPQHF.

With regard to this clone: At one end the junction does not follow the germline gene, possibly because of a read error. This rearrangement joins TRBV19 to TRBJ2-7; TRBD1 agrees at 8 bases. Germline V gene sequence: CDR1 LNHDA, CDR2 SQIVND (reference sequence). This CDR3 has 15 residues. The CDR3: CASSADRGPPYEQYF. CDR3 DNA sequence: TGTGCCAGTAGTGCAGACAGGGGACCACCCTATGAGCAGTACTTC. Drawing the rest from reference TRBV19 and TRBJ2-7, the complete variable domain is DGGITQSPKYLFRKEGQNVTLSCEQNLNHDAMYWYRQDPGQGLRLIYYSQIVNDFQKGDIAEGYSVSREKKESFPLTVTSAQKNPTAFYLCASSADRGPPYEQYFGPGTRLTVT.

The chain couples TRBV20-1 to TRBJ1-1; D might be TRBD1 (5 bases). V dropped 3 bases and J dropped 11 bases, with 16 bases sitting between them. Per the germline V gene, CDR1 is DFQATT and CDR2 is SNEGSKA (reference sequence). CDR3 size: 12 residues. DNA for the CDR3: TGCAGTGCTAGTTACGGGACCCAGTGGGCTTTCTTT. Its translation is CSASYGTQWAFF.

V and J are TRBV15 and TRBJ1-2, with TRBD1 matching 7 bases. From germline, CDR1 is LNHNV and CDR2 YYDKDF (reference sequence). The CDR3 consists of 16 residues. J lost 0 bases, V lost 5 bases, and 9 bases had no gene match. The CDR3 bases are TGTGCCACCAGCCTAGGGCCGGGACAGACTAACTATGGCTACACCTTC. Translated, it gives CATSLGPGQTNYGYTF.

V gene TRBV7-3 combines with J gene TRBJ1-5; a possible D gene is TRBD1 (6 bases). V lost 1 base and J 6 bases, leaving 13 bases between the germline ends. This CDR3 region has 15 residues. Germline V gives CDR1 SGHTA, CDR2 FQGTGA. CDR3 coding DNA: TGTGCCAGCAGCTTAAAGTGGGGGGGCTGTCAGCCCCAGCATTTT. It yields the protein CASSLKWGGCQPQHF. Based on the CDR3 plus reference TRBV7-3 and TRBJ1-5, the full variable domain is GAGVSQTPSNKVTEKGKYVELRCDPISGHTALYWYRQSLGQGPEFLIYFQGTGAADDSGLPNDRFFAVRPEGSVSTLKIQRTERGDSAVYLCASSLKWGGCQPQHFGDGTRLSIL.

This chain connects TRBV7-8 to TRBJ2-2; D gene unclear. V gave up 8 bases and J gave up 6 bases, with 16 bases separating them. This CDR3 comprises 14 residues. The germline V gene encodes CDR1 SGHVS and CDR2 FQNEAQ. The CDR3 DNA reads TGTGCCAGCGGCCGAATTGGGTTGTCCGGGGAGCTGTTTTTT. The encoded protein is CASGRIGLSGELFF.

This chain joins TRBV18 and TRBJ1-1, with TRBD1 matching over 8 bases. Germline V CDR1 and CDR2: KGHSH, LQKENI. The CDR3 is made up of 14 amino acids. The V and J ends lost 3 bases and 1 base, in that order; junction bases with no gene match: 1. This CDR3 is CASSPGTGNTEAFF. The CDR3 nucleotides are TGTGCCAGCTCACCTGGGACAGGGAACACTGAAGCTTTCTTT.

The chain employs TRBV7-2 and TRBJ2-2, with D possibly TRBD1 on 6 matching bases. The CDR3 totals 18 residues. Germline CDR1 and CDR2: SGHTA and FQGNSA. Between the trimmed V and J ends, which lost 2 bases and 2 bases, there was a span of 18 bases. This CDR3 reads CASSLKARRQANTGELFF. The CDR3 nucleotides are TGTGCCAGCAGCTTAAAGGCTAGGAGACAGGCCAACACCGGGGAGCTGTTTTTT.

J is TRBJ1-4 and V is TRBV15; the D gene is possibly TRBD1 (5 bases). The CDR3 has 16 residues. Germline V CDR1 and CDR2: LNHNV, YYDKDF (reference sequence). The ends were cut back, 0 bases at V and 8 bases at J, with 16 bases in the middle. For the CDR3, the DNA is TGTGCCACCAGCAGAGATTTGCGGGGGATGGGCGAAAAACTGTTTTTT. Translating gives CATSRDLRGMGEKLFF.

The chain recombines TRBV28 with TRBJ1-5, with no clear D. The CDR3 length is 11 residues. Trimming removed 5 bases from V and 7 bases from J, with 6 bases in between. Germline CDR1 reads MDHEN; CDR2 reads SYDVKM. The chain's CDR3 is CASSLRQPQHF. DNA of the CDR3: TGTGCCAGCAGTCTCCGACAGCCCCAGCATTTT.

This clone occurred a few times. The V gene is TRBV19, the J gene TRBJ1-5; D might be TRBD1 (5 bases). This CDR3 comprises 15 residues. CDR1 is LNHDA, CDR2 SQIVND, per germline (reference sequence). V was trimmed by 3 bases and J by 4 bases, leaving 13 bases between them. CDR3 residues: CASSMGGVGNQPQHF. The DNA for the CDR3 is TGTGCCAGTAGTATGGGAGGGGTCGGTAATCAGCCCCAGCATTTT.

The chain joins TRBV5-1 to TRBJ1-1; maybe TRBD1 (5 bases). V lost 2 bases, J lost 6 bases, and 11 bases lay in between. CDR1 and CDR2 from the germline V gene are SGHRS and YFSETQ. The CDR3 extends over 13 amino acids. The CDR3 DNA reads TGCGCCAGCAGCTTCCAGGGTAGCGCTGAAGCTTTCTTT. Residues: CASSFQGSAEAFF.

The V gene is TRBV6-5, the J gene TRBJ2-3; the D gene is possibly TRBD1 (5 bases). Germline-derived CDR1 and CDR2 are MNHEY and SVGAGI. This CDR3 region has 15 residues. V lost 2 bases and J lost 2, with 11 bases in between. CDR3 nucleotides: TGTGCCAGCAGTTACGGAAGGGGCCCCACAGATACGCAGTATTTT. The encoded protein is CASSYGRGPTDTQYF.

The J gene is TRBJ1-2, the V gene TRBV11-1; 9 positions agree with TRBD1. The CDR3 contains 14 residues. The trim removed 2 bases at V and 5 bases at J, leaving 3 bases unmatched. The germline V gene has CDR1 SGHAT and CDR2 FQDESV (reference sequence). CDR3 in DNA: TGTGCCAGCAGCTTAACAGGGGGCGCTTATGGCTACACCTTC. Its protein is CASSLTGGAYGYTF.

The genes are TRBV30 and TRBJ1-6; TRBD1 is a possible D gene (6 bases). The germline V gene has CDR1 GTSNPN and CDR2 SVGIG (reference sequence). The CDR3 consists of 17 residues. V was shortened by 0 bases and J by 3 bases, with 15 bases between the two germline ends. The CDR3 region is CAWSVPGPGVYNSPLHF. In DNA form, the CDR3 reads TGTGCCTGGAGTGTACCGGGGCCAGGGGTCTATAATTCACCCCTCCACTTT.

V and J are TRBV6-5 and TRBJ1-4, with 12 bases that match TRBD1. Germline loops: CDR1 MNHEY, CDR2 SVGAGI. The trim removed 6 bases at V and 8 bases at J, leaving 4 bases unmatched. CDR3 length equals 14 residues. For the CDR3, the DNA is TGTGCCAGCAGATCCGGGACAGGGGGCGAAAAACTGTTTTTT. It yields the protein CASRSGTGGEKLFF.